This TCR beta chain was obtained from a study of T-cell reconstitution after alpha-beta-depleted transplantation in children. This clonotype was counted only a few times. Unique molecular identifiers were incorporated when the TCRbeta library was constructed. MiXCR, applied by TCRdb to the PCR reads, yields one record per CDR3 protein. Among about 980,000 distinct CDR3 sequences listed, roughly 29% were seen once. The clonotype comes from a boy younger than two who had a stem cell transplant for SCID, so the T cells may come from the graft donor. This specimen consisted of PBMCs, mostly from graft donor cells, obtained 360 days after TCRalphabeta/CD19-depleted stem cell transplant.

The CDR3 nucleotides read TGCAGTGCTAGAGATCTTTTGGGCACTGAAGCTTTCTTT. It yields the protein CSARDLLGTEAFF. The chain combines TRBV20-1 with TRBJ1-1, with D unclear. This CDR3 has 13 amino acids. Trimming removed 0 bases from V and 4 bases from J, with 9 bases in between. The germline V gene encodes CDR1 DFQATT and CDR2 SNEGSKA (reference sequence).